This TCR beta chain was found in a study of cytomegalovirus exposure and HLA in healthy donors (dated by TCRdb to the late 2010s). Notes on the research overall: An earlier analysis of around 600 of the donors reported roughly 270 Gb of sequence data and about 100 million unique TCR beta sequences from about 180 million T cells. All discovery cohort repertoires had been generated using a single sequencing platform. Typing coverage differed by locus: A, B, C, DRB1 and DQB1 were typed in roughly 620-640 donors, DQA1 in about 560, DPA1 in 606, and DPB1 in just under 490. Of the roughly 400 genotyped donors, about 80% fell in the genetic ancestry cluster associated with self-reported Caucasian donors. Rather than drawing on any new phenotypic data, the later analysis identified candidate immune exposures from TCR beta sequences and the way those sequences occurred across donors. Around 300 gigabases of sequencing data and roughly 90 million unique TCR sequences were included in an early release covering about 620 HLA-typed donors. The T cell repertoires of 700 or so subjects were profiled by immunosequencing and related to cytomegalovirus serostatus. HLA typing included class I and class II loci at four-digit resolution. About five DR-DQ haplotypes were handled as single units for association and clustering because linkage in the cohort was strong. Among roughly 370 genotyped donors of the cohort, an average of approximately 240,000 unique TCR beta nucleotide sequences were sequenced per donor, roughly 20% of them non-productive. Genome-wide SNP genotypes for about 60% of the roughly 670 donors were used in a later genetic analysis, which treated that subset as a discovery cohort. Donor age, sex, ethnicity and CMV serostatus were compiled alongside the repertoire data. A separate validation cohort of over 95 different subjects was used in addition to the roughly 640-subject first cohort. To predict cytomegalovirus infection status, the study brought together high-throughput TCR immunosequencing, statistical association of individual TCRs with disease status, and machine learning. An earlier analysis of some 600 of the donors applied high-throughput TCR beta sequencing to assess whether each TCR beta V gene segment acted as functional or pseudogenic. In a later analysis, previously published TCR beta repertoires from about 640 donors were re-analyzed and high-resolution HLA genotyping was added so that TCR occurrence patterns could be studied. The study aimed to test whether signatures of past pathogen exposure could be identified by cataloging public T cell receptors. Study-level results and caveats: Some IMGT-functional V segments, including TRBV6-2 and TRBV6-3, could not be distinguished by the 87-base-pair reads and were therefore excluded. According to a later analysis, TCR association rates differed among HLA loci, with DRB1 alleles showing the most associated TCRs and HLA-C alleles showing the fewest. In the study, about 150 TCR beta chains were listed as associated with cytomegalovirus. A later analysis found that most CMV-associated TCR beta chains appeared HLA-restricted, with HLA associations seemingly driven largely by CMV exposure. An association between a missense DCLRE1C variant and V-gene and J-gene trimming of TCR beta chains was found in a later genetic analysis and replicated in an independent cohort. At a false discovery rate of 0.05, a later analysis linked some 17,000 TCR beta sequences to specific HLA alleles. Roughly uniform sequencing depth across donors was assumed in presence/absence analyses, although this assumption may not hold. A cluster of highly shared sequence variants was judged likely to be a technical artifact of the sequencing pipeline. In a later genetic analysis, fewer N-insertions in productive TCRs were reported among donors in an Asian-associated ancestry cluster than the approximately 710-donor mean. A later analysis found that HLA-associated TCR beta chains were more clonally expanded and had lower generation probabilities than equally common non-associated chains. When HLA alleles, especially DR and DQ, strongly co-occurred, TCR associations were difficult to assign to individual alleles. Only TCR beta chains were sequenced in this cohort, and the absence of alpha or paired-chain data limited detectable features. A further reported finding was that TCR beta sequences accurately predicted the HLA-A and HLA-B alleles for most subjects in the first cohort. Across donors, most TCR sequences were observed very rarely, whereas some public TCRs were present in many individuals. Cytomegalovirus status was reported to be diagnosed by the classifier with high specificity and sensitivity in both the original and validation cohorts. Immune exposure information for the cohort was limited to CMV serostatus. Correlated functional status among segregating V segments might reflect linkage disequilibrium, but an unknown experimental factor could not be ruled out. The authors suggested that the approach could potentially be generalized to other disease states and immunological phenotypes. Broadly in line with IMGT annotations, most TCR beta V segments showed up in productive rearrangements about 87% or about 30% of the time in an earlier analysis of approximately 640 of the donors. Because some donors lacked HLA typing at each locus, the association tests relied only on the typed subset. About 17 rarely observed V segments, including chromosome 9 orphons, were excluded from the earlier analysis of a few hundred of the donors because counts were too low. A few of the identified cytomegalovirus-associated TCR beta chains were confirmed in vitro to be specific for cytomegalovirus antigens. In a later analysis, several top co-occurrence clusters were reported to appear linked to parvovirus B19, influenza, CMV and Epstein-Barr virus.

This clone came up a few times. Its antigen is still unknown. No much larger clone is present one base from it, and per-base qualities are unavailable. In total, about 650 healthy bone marrow donors made up the cohort. At the time of sampling, every cohort member was nominally healthy, though immune exposures that went unrecorded were likely present. The donor was CMV seronegative and was included in the group of 352 seronegative cohort members. Every donor gave a peripheral blood sample, and the peripheral blood mononuclear cells from that sample were used for TCR beta sequencing. The Qiagen DNeasy Blood Extraction Kit was used to extract genomic DNA from the blood cell samples. Library construction relied on the immunoSEQ multiplex PCR assay. For the multiplex PCR, a mixture combining 60 forward primers for TCR Vbeta segments and 13 reverse primers for TCR Jbeta segments was used. A multiplex PCR assay on genomic DNA amplified the CDR3 region of rearranged TCR beta genes. On the Illumina HiSeq System, the amplified TCR beta libraries were sequenced as 87-base-pair reads. The published analysis was carried out like this. A later analysis tallied 75 million to 85 million unique TCR beta chains across the 700 or so repertoires, and approximately 12 million of those chains were shared by two or more donors. A nearest-neighbor algorithm error-corrected the raw reads and collapsed the reads into unique sequences, merging closely related sequences to remove PCR and sequencing errors. Alignment of CDR3 sequences to IMGT reference sequences was used to assign V, D and J gene segments. For a sequence to be retained, a match of at least six nucleotides was required to both a V gene segment and a J gene segment. A rearrangement was called productive if the CDR3 had no stop codons and remained in frame with V and J, and every other rearrangement was called non-productive. Following IMGT convention, CDR3 was defined as the stretch from the second conserved V-encoded cysteine to the conserved J-encoded phenylalanine. The earlier analysis of about 530 of the donors excluded any sequence lacking an unambiguous match to a single V gene segment. An earlier analysis of 587 of the donors classified V segments as functional when productive rearrangements were above 56.7% and as segregating when the standard deviation between donors was above 5%. A statistical classification framework was built for diagnosing cytomegalovirus status from the catalog of TCR beta chain sequences. V and J gene assignment, in a later analysis, came from comparing TCR nucleotide sequences with IMGT/GENE-DB human TR gene sequences. Using the TCRdist pipeline, a later analysis assigned CDR3 sequences along with most-parsimonious VDJ recombination scenarios. A later analysis defined each TCR beta chain by its CDR3 amino acid sequence plus V-gene family, and excluded reads lacking a unique V-gene family. A later analysis removed 500 to 600 highly shared, low-generation-probability nucleotide sequences to deal with suspected cross-contamination and a sequencing artifact. In a later analysis, a clonal expansion index was calculated for each public chain from normalized within-repertoire ranks of inferred template counts. A later analysis computed generation probabilities with a VDJ recombination model fitted to out-of-frame rearrangements, and checked the results against IGoR. Hypergeometric tests were used in a later analysis to score TCR-TCR, TCR-HLA and TCR-CMV co-occurrence, with a repertoire-size bias correction applied to the TCR pairs. False discovery rates were estimated in a later analysis by permuting HLA or CMV assignments 20 times. In a later analysis, co-occurring TCRs were grouped using DBSCAN, and TCRdist sequence similarity was added for clustering within HLA-allele-positive subsets. Co-occurrence clustering excluded repertoires with fewer than 30,000 or more than 120,000 public chains, plus five with anomalous nucleotide sharing. TCRdb provides this immuneACCESS table in a form limited to in-frame rearrangements. Some clones are lacking; in checked studies, under half of them reflect an unresolved V gene, and why the rest are absent is not known. Clonal size and the V and J genes are those of that table, whereas D and trimming came from the DNA. For this sample there are about 140,000 clones; roughly three quarters appear just once. The ten largest clones add up to 2% of the sample.

V is cut back by 5 bases and J by 0 bases, with 8 bases in the junction unmatched. The CDR3, from cysteine to phenylalanine, totals 16 residues. CDR3 DNA only is kept here, 48 bases in frame from base 1. Sequences SNHLY (CDR1) and FYNNEI (CDR2) are obtained from the germline V gene. The sample consisted of PBMCs. The V and J segments used are TRBV2 and TRBJ2-7; 9 of the junction bases match TRBD2. This sequence originates from a man younger than 45 in good health and CMV-seronegative. Here the CDR3 is given as CASSPRTSVSSYEQYF. DNA sequence: TGTGCCAGCAGTCCGCGGACTAGCGTGAGCTCCTACGAGCAGTACTTC. With all but the CDR3 taken from the reference TRBV2 and TRBJ2-7 genes, the full variable domain is: EPEVTQTPSHQVTQMGQEVILRCVPISNHLYFYWYRQILGQKVEFLVSFYNNEISEKSEIFDDQFSVERPDGSNFTLKIRSTKLEDSAMYFCASSPRTSVSSYEQYFGPGTRLTVT.